This T cell receptor (beta chain) was retrieved from a study of breast tumors, draining lymph nodes, adjacent tissues (dated by TCRdb to about 2016). A note on the overall study: TCR beta repertoires were compared across tumor, adjacent nontumor tissue and axillary lymph nodes obtained from breast cancer patients. The study was designed to assess the relationships and possible T-cell exchange between tumor, surrounding tissue and draining lymph node repertoires in human breast cancer. General study outcomes and caveats: Tumors showed preferential V and J gene usage, and their T-cell repertoire diversity fell below that of lymph nodes yet above that of nontumor tissue. Tumor and nontumor tissue repertoires were found to be significantly more similar in luminal-like than in basal-like breast cancer. The conclusion that tumor T cells originate in lymph nodes was framed as consistent with a hypothesis rather than directly demonstrated. The data were judged consistent with most tumor T cells deriving from the lymph node and then expanding within tumor tissue.

Data came from an Illumina HiSeq 2000. TCR beta chain libraries were generated through multiplex PCR amplification. The amplified TCR beta chain products were analyzed by high-throughput sequencing. The public reads were quality trimmed at Q25 with fastp and then assembled into clones with MiXCR by TCRdb, keeping productive beta chains. Rows are unified per CDR3 protein, each entry keeping the most common DNA and genes. This sample is represented by 150,000 to 200,000 distinct CDR3 sequences; 33% of them were singletons. The leading ten clones occupy 3.8% of the sample. The CDR3 contains 13 residues, cysteine and phenylalanine counted. Only the CDR3 DNA stays, 39 bases, in frame from base 1. The germline V and J ends show losses of 5 bases and 9 bases respectively, and no gene match explains 8 bases of the junction. Based on the germline V gene (reference sequence), the CDR1 and CDR2 sequences are DFQATT and SNEGSKA.

Worth noting for this clonotype: This clone's antigen is unknown. Qualities for individual bases were not recorded, and no much larger clone is one base off.

The axillary draining lymph nodes of breast cancer patients were the source of the lymph node samples. The sequence was collected from a female donor with breast cancer. Some clones in this sample may be carry-over from other donors' samples. The sequenced material came from axillary lymph node tissue. The chain couples TRBV20-1 to TRBJ2-5, with TRBD1 identical over 11 junction bases. The CDR3 region has the sequence CSARTGGSDPQYF. The nucleotide sequence reads as follows: TGCAGTGCTCGGACAGGGGGCAGTGACCCCCAGTACTTC.